The entry that follows covers one TCR beta chain sequence. Sequence at one end of the junction differs from germline and may be a read error. This sample stems from a study of blood T cell repertoires in COVID-19. Across the study: Sites across the United States, Italy and Spain contributed samples from acute and convalescent COVID-19. Sample material is recorded as cDNA or gDNA derived from T cells, B-cell-depleted T cells, or PBMCs.

Germline V gene sequence: CDR1 SGHAT, CDR2 FQNNGV. The CDR3 spans 16 residues. In the original analysis: Amplified reference gene primers provided the basis for estimating nucleated cell counts. Only in-frame clones appear in the TCRdb table, and some are missing; sequencing was by immunoSEQ multiplex PCR. D and trimming come from the DNA, and the V and J calls and clone size come from that table. The table includes 180,000 or so clones, roughly 86% detected once. Sequences were obtained from peripheral blood. This sequence was found in a man between 18 and 29 years old with acute or convalescent COVID-19. V gene TRBV11-2 combines with J gene TRBJ2-7; the D gene is possibly TRBD2 (7 bases). The CDR3 DNA reads TGTGCCAGCAGCTTAGACCTGGGGGGGCCCTCCGACGAGCAGTACTTC. Translating it yields CASSLDLGGPSDEQYF.